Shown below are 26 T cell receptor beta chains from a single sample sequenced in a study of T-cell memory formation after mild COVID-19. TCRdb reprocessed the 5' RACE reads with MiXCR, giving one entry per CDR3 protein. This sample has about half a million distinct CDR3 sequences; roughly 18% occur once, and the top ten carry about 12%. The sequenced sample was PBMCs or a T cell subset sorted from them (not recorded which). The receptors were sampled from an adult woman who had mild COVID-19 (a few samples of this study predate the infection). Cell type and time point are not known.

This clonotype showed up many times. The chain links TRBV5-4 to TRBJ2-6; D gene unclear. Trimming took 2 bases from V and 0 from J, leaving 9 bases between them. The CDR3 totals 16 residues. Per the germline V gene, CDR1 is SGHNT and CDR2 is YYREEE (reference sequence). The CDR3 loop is CASSLHGNSGANVLTF. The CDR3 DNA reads TGTGCCAGCAGCTTACACGGTAACTCTGGGGCCAACGTCCTGACTTTC. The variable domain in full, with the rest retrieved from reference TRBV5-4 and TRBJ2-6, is ETGVTQSPTHLIKTRGQQVTLRCSSQSGHNTVSWYQQALGQGPQFIFQYYREEENGRGNFPPRFSGLQFPNYSSELNVNALELDDSALYLCASSLHGNSGANVLTFGAGSRLTVL.

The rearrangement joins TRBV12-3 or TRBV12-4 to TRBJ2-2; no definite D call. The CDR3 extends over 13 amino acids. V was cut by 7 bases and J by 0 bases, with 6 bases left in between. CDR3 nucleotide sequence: TGTGCCAGCACCGGGCCGAACACCGGGGAGCTGTTTTTT. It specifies CASTGPNTGELFF.

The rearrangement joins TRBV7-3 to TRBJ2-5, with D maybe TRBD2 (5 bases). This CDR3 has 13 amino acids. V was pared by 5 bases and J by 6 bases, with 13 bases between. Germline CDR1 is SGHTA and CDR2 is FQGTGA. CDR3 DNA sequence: TGTGCCAGCAGCCCCGCGGGCGGAAAGACCCAGTACTTC. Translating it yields CASSPAGGKTQYF.

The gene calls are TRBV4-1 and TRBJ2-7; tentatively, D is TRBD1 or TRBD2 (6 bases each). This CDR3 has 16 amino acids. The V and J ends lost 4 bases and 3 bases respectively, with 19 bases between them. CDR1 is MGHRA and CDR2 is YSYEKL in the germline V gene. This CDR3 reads CASSPTGERGSYEQYF. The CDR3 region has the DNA TGCGCCAGCAGCCCGACAGGTGAACGGGGGAGCTACGAGCAGTACTTC.

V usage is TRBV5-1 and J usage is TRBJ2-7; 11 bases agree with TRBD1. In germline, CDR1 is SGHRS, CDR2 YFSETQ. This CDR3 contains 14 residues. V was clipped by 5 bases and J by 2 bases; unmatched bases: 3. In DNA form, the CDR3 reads TGCGCCAGCAGGCCGGGACAGGGGGCCTACGAGCAGTACTTC. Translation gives CASRPGQGAYEQYF.

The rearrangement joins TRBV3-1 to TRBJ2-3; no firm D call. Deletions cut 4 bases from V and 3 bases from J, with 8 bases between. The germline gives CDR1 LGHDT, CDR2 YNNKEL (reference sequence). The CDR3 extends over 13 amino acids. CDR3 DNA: TGTGCCAGCAGCCCAACGTTAACAGATACGCAGTATTTT. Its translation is CASSPTLTDTQYF.

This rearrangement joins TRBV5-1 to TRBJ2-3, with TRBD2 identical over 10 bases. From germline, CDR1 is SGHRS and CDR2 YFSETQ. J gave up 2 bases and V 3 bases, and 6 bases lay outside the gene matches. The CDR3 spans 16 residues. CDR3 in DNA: TGCGCCAGCAGCTCCTCTAGCGGGGGCCTCACAGATACGCAGTATTTT. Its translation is CASSSSSGGLTDTQYF.

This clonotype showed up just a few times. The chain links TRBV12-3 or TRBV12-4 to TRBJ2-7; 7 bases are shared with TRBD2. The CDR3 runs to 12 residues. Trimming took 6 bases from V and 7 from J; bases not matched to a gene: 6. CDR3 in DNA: TGTGCCAGCAGACCTGGACTAGGAGAGCAGTACTTC. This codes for CASRPGLGEQYF.

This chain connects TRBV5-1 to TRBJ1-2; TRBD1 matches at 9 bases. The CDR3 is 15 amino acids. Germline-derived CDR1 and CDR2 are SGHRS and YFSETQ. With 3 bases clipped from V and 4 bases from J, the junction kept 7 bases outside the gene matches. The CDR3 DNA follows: TGCGCCAGCAGCTCCACAGGGGGCGCTGGCTATGGCTACACCTTC. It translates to CASSSTGGAGYGYTF.

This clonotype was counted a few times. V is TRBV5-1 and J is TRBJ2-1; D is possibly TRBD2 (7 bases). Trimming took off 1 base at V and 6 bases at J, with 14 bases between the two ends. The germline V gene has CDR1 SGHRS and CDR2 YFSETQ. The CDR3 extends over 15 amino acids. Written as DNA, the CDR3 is TGCGCCAGCAGCTTGTTAGGGGGGGCGAGCAATGAGCAGTTCTTC. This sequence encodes CASSLLGGASNEQFF. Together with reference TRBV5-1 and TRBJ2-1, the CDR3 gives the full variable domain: KAGVTQTPRYLIKTRGQQVTLSCSPISGHRSVSWYQQTPGQGLQFLFEYFSETQRNKGNFPGRFSGRQFSNSRSEMNVSTLELGDSALYLCASSLLGGASNEQFFGPGTRLTVL.

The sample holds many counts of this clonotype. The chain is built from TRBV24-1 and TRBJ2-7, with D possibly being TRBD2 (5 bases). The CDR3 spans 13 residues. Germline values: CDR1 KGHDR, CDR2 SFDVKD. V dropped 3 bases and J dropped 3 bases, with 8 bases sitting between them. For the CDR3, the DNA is TGTGCCACCAGTGATGGAGGAGGCTACGAGCAGTACTTC. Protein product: CATSDGGGYEQYF.

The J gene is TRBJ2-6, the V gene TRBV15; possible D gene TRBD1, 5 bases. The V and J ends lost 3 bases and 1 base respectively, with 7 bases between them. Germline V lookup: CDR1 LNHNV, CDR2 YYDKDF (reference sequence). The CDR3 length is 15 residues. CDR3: CATSRRTSGANVLTF. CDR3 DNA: TGTGCCACCAGCAGGCGGACATCTGGGGCCAACGTCCTGACTTTC.

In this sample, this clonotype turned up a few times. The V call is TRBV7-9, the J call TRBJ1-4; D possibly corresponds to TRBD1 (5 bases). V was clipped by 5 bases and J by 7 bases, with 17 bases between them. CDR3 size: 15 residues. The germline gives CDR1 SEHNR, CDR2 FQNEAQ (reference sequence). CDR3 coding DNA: TGTGCCAGCAGCCCTCCTGGGACGGTGGGTGAAAAACTGTTTTTT. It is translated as CASSPPGTVGEKLFF.

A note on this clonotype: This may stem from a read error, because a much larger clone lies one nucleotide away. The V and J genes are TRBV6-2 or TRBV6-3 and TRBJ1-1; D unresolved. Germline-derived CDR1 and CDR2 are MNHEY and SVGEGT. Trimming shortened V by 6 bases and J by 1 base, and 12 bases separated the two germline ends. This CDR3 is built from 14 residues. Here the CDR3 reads CASSLMGRNTEAFF. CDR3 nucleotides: TGTGCCAGCAGCCTCATGGGGAGGAACACTGAAGCTTTCTTT.

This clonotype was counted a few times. This CDR3 reads CASSGSSYNSPLHF. DNA for the CDR3: TGTGCCAGCAGCGGAAGCTCCTATAATTCACCCCTCCACTTT. The genes are TRBV11-2 and TRBJ1-6; the D is unclear. Trimming removed 5 bases from V and 0 bases from J, with 5 bases in between. CDR3 length equals 14 residues. Germline-derived CDR1 and CDR2 are SGHAT and FQNNGV.

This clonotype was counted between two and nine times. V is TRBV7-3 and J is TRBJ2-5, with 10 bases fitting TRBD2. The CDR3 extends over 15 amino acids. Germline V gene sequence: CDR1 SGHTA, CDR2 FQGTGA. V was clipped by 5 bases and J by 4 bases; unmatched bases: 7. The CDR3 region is CASSRGLAVTETQYF. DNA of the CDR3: TGTGCCAGCAGCCGCGGACTAGCGGTTACAGAGACCCAGTACTTC.

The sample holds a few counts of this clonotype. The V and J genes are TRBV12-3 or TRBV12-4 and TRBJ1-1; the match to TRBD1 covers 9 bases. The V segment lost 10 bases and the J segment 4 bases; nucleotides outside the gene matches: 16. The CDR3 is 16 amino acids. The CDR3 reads CATQAGTGLLGTEAFF. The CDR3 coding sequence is TGTGCCACCCAAGCCGGGACAGGGCTTTTGGGCACTGAAGCTTTCTTT.

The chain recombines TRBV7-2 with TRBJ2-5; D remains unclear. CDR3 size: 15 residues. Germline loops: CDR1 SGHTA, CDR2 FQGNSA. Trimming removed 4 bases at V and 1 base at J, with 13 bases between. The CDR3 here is CASSSLLGVQETQYF. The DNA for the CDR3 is TGTGCCAGCAGCTCCCTTCTAGGAGTCCAAGAGACCCAGTACTTC.

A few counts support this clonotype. The chain's CDR3 is CASSLGGLGNSPLHF. The CDR3 DNA sequence: TGTGCCAGCAGCTTAGGGGGCCTCGGTAATTCACCCCTCCACTTT. This rearrangement joins TRBV7-9 to TRBJ1-6; tentative D call: TRBD1 (5 bases). From germline, CDR1 is SEHNR and CDR2 FQNEAQ (reference sequence). This CDR3 is 15 amino acids long. With 1 base removed from V and 6 bases from J, the gap between germline ends came to 10 bases.

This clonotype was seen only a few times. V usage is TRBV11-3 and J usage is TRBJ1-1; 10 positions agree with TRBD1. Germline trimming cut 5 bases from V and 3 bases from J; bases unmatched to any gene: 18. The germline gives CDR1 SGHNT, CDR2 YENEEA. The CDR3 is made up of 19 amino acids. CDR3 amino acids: CASSTPYPDRGRLYTEAFF. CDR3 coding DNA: TGTGCCAGCAGCACTCCATACCCGGACAGGGGGAGGTTGTACACTGAAGCTTTCTTT.

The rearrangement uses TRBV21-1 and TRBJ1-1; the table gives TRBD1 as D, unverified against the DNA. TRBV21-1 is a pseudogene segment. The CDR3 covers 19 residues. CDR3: CASSKLSFMAGGLNTEAFF. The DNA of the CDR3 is TGTGCCAGCAGCAAATTGAGCTTTATGGCAGGGGGATTGAACACTGAAGCTTTCTTT.

CDR3 region: CASSLGDRRYEQYF. DNA for the CDR3: TGTGCCAGCAGCCTGGGGGACAGAAGATACGAGCAGTACTTC. The chain couples TRBV13 to TRBJ2-7; TRBD1 aligns across 7 bases. The J segment lost 4 bases and the V segment lost 5 bases, leaving 8 bases of the junction unmatched. Germline V gene sequence: CDR1 PRHDT, CDR2 FYEKMQ (reference sequence). The CDR3 consists of 14 residues. The complete variable domain, with remaining parts taken from reference TRBV13 and TRBJ2-7, reads AAGVIQSPRHLIKEKRETATLKCYPIPRHDTVYWYQQGPGQDPQFLISFYEKMQSDKGSIPDRFSAQQFSDYHSELNMSSLELGDSALYFCASSLGDRRYEQYFGPGTRLTVT.

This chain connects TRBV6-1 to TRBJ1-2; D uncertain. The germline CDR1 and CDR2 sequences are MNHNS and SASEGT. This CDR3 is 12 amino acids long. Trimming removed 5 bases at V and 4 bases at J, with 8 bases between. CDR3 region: CASSRSGYGYTF. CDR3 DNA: TGTGCCAGCAGTAGAAGTGGCTATGGCTACACCTTC.

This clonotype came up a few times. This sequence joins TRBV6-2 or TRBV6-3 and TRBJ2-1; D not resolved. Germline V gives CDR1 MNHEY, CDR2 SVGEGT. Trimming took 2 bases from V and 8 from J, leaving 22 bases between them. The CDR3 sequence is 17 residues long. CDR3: CASSYIRVAASIYEQFF. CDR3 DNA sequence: TGTGCCAGCAGTTACATCCGCGTTGCGGCCTCGATATATGAGCAGTTCTTC.

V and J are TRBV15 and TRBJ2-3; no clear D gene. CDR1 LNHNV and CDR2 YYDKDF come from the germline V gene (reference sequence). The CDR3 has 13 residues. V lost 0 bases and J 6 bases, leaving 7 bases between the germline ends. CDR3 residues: CATSRDRMDTQYF. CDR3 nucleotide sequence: TGTGCCACCAGCAGAGATCGAATGGATACGCAGTATTTT.

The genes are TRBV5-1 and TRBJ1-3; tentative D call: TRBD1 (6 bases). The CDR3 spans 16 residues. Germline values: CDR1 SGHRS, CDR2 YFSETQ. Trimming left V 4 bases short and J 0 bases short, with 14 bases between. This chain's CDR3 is CASSLAKDSSGNTIYF. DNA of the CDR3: TGCGCCAGCAGCCTAGCGAAGGACAGCTCTGGAAACACCATATATTTT.